The TCR beta chain under discussion was sequenced for a study of shared clonotypes between healthy human individuals. Notes on the study in general: Generation probabilities of non-shared clonotypes were lower (relative to those shared by all four donors).

CDR3 length: 14 residues. Trimming cost V 4 bases and J 5 bases, with 14 bases left between them. CDR1 and CDR2 (germline): LNHDA, SQIVND (reference sequence). In its sample, this clone was seen a few times. The antigen remains unidentified. The table came from immunoSEQ multiplex PCR; TCRdb's copy has only in-frame clones and leaves some out. The sample records over a million clones, 70% to 80% being singletons. This TCR was sampled from a man between 18 and 29 years old in good health. Some clones in this sample may be carry-over from other donors' samples. This chain joins TRBV19 and TRBJ2-5; D is ambiguous. Sequencing used memory CD4+ T cells from PBMCs. Subset in this sample: CD45RA-negative fraction. CDR3 in amino acids: CASSTTFSGETQYF. Here the CDR3 DNA reads TGTGCCAGTAGTACAACTTTTTCTGGGGAGACCCAGTACTTC. Based on the CDR3 plus reference TRBV19 and TRBJ2-5, the full variable domain is DGGITQSPKYLFRKEGQNVTLSCEQNLNHDAMYWYRQDPGQGLRLIYYSQIVNDFQKGDIAEGYSVSREKKESFPLTVTSAQKNPTAFYLCASSTTFSGETQYFGPGTRLLVL.